This T cell receptor (beta chain) was obtained from a study of cytomegalovirus exposure and HLA in healthy donors. In the study overall: Some 85 million unique TCRs from HLA-typed donors were held in an early data release. Study-wide findings and caveats: Most sequenced TCRs were rare (though some public TCRs occurred in many donors). Researchers counted 180 or so TCR beta chains as cytomegalovirus-associated.

In regard to this clone: What it binds is unknown.

PCR was performed using 60 Vbeta and 13 Jbeta primers. Measured with immunoSEQ multiplex PCR; TCRdb has only the in-frame clones, and not every one. The table has about 130,000 clones, 65% to 90% seen once. Germline values: CDR1 LNHDA, CDR2 SQIVND (reference sequence). The CDR3 runs 15 residues. V was clipped by 3 bases and J by 4 bases, with 13 bases between them. This TCR derives from a girl aged 2 to 9 in good health and CMV-seronegative. This chain uses TRBV19 with TRBJ1-5; D not resolved. Sequenced sample: PBMCs. The CDR3 bases are TGTGCCAGTAGTATGTATACACCGATAAATCAGCCCCAGCATTTT. It yields the protein CASSMYTPINQPQHF.